A selection of T cell receptor beta chains follows, all from one sample in a study of cytomegalovirus exposure and HLA in healthy donors. Sequenced by immunoSEQ multiplex PCR; TCRdb stores in-frame clones only, minus some. In total, the table holds 95,000 to 150,000 clones. Material: PBMCs. The receptors were gathered from a man younger than 35 in good health and CMV-seronegative. Each CDR3 is given with its conserved first and last residue. A D gene is named only where the DNA matches it firmly. Only part of the rows carry a size: once, few, many, or a class if the clone is expanded.

J gene | clone size | D gene | V gene | CDR3 DNA | CDR3 protein
TRBJ1-2 | . | . | TRBV6-5 | TGTGCCAGCAGTTACCGGGCGGGGGGAGGCTACACCTTC | CASSYRAGGGYTF
TRBJ2-7 | . | . | TRBV5-1 | TGCGCCAGCAGCTTGTCGGTAGGGGGATCGGCCGAGCAGTACTTC | CASSLSVGGSAEQYF
TRBJ2-7 | . | TRBD2 | TRBV18 | TGTGCCAGCTCACTGAAGACTAGCGGGACCTACGAGCAGTACTTC | CASSLKTSGTYEQYF
TRBJ2-2 | . | . | TRBV19 | TGTGCCAGTAGACCCGAGGTCGTCGCGAACACCGGGGAGCTGTTTTTT | CASRPEVVANTGELFF
TRBJ2-7 | . | TRBD1 | TRBV4-1 | TGCGCCAGTTCGACAGGGATTAATGCCTACGAGCAGTACTTC | CASSTGINAYEQYF
TRBJ2-1 | . | . | TRBV2 | TGTGCCAGCAGTGGGGGGCCCGGATCTTTCAATGAGCAGTTCTTC | CASSGGPGSFNEQFF
TRBJ1-2 | . | . | TRBV19 | TGTGCCAGTACCCCGACAGGAACCTCCCATGGCTACACCTTC | CASTPTGTSHGYTF
TRBJ2-7 | . | . | TRBV6-6 | TGTGCCAGCAGTTACGGAGCCGAGCAGTACTTC | CASSYGAEQYF
TRBJ2-5 | . | TRBD2 | TRBV11-1 | TGTGCCAGCAGCTTAGATTGGACTAGCGGAGAGACCCAGTACTTC | CASSLDWTSGETQYF
TRBJ2-7 | . | . | TRBV9 | TGTGCCAGCAGCGTAGTATCAAGCGGGTATCCCTCCGAGCAGTACTTC | CASSVVSSGYPSEQYF
TRBJ2-1 | . | TRBD2 | TRBV7-9 | TGTGCCAGCAGCTTAGCGCTAGCGGGAGTCACTGAGCAGTTCTTC | CASSLALAGVTEQFF
TRBJ2-7 | medium-sized | TRBD1 | TRBV7-9 | TGTGCCAGCAGGCCTATGGACAGGCCGTCCAACGAGCAGTACTTC | CASRPMDRPSNEQYF
TRBJ1-5 | . | . | TRBV5-1 | TGCGCCAGCAGCTTGGACGGGTATAGCAATCAGCCCCAGCATTTT | CASSLDGYSNQPQHF
TRBJ2-1 | . | . | TRBV7-3 | TGTGCCAGCAGCTTAGGGGCGAGTTTTGACAATGAGCAGTTCTTC | CASSLGASFDNEQFF
TRBJ2-3 | . | TRBD2 | TRBV11-2 | TGTGCCAGCAGCTTCCCCGGGGGGTTTGAAACAGATACGCAGTATTTT | CASSFPGGFETDTQYF
TRBJ1-2 | . | TRBD1 | TRBV5-8 | TGTGCCAGCAGCGCGGACAGGCAGATCTATGGCTACACCTTC | CASSADRQIYGYTF
TRBJ2-3 | . | TRBD2 | TRBV10-1 | TGCGCCAGCAGTGAGTCGAAAGCGGGACGGGGAGATACGCAGTATTTT | CASSESKAGRGDTQYF
TRBJ2-7 | . | TRBD2 | TRBV5-1 | TGCGCCAGCAGCTCTAGGGCGGGAGGGACCTACGAGCAGTACTTC | CASSSRAGGTYEQYF
TRBJ1-2 | . | TRBD1 | TRBV9 | TGTGCCAGCAGTGAACAGGGGGGTCTTGGCTACACCTTC | CASSEQGGLGYTF
TRBJ2-7 | . | TRBD2 | TRBV28 | TGTGCCAGCATAGGTAGCGGGAGGGCCTCCTACGAGCAGTACTTC | CASIGSGRASYEQYF
TRBJ1-2 | . | TRBD1 | TRBV7-2 | TGTGCCAGCAGCCACACGCAGGGGGCGAACGGCTACACCTTC | CASSHTQGANGYTF
TRBJ1-2 | . | . | TRBV19 | TGTGCCAGTAGGTCACGCGGAGTCGGGTATGGCTACACCTTC | CASRSRGVGYGYTF